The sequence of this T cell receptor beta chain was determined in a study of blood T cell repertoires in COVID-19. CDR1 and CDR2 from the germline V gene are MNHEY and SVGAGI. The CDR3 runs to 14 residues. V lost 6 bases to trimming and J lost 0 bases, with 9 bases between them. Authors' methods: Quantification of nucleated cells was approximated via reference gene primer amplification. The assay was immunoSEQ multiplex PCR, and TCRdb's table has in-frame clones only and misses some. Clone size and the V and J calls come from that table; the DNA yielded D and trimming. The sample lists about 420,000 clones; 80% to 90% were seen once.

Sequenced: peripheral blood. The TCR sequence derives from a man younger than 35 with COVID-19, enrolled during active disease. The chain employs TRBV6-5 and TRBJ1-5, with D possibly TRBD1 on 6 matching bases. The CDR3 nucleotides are TGTGCCAGCAGGACGGACAGTAGCAATCAGCCCCAGCATTTT. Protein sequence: CASRTDSSNQPQHF.